The 32 T cell receptor beta chains reported below all come from one sample, sequenced in a study of tumor and adjacent non-tumor tissue in lung cancer. This sample's RNA came from whole unsorted tissue. Distant lung tissue was collected more than 3 cm away from the tumor edge. Three rounds of nested PCR, following a modified ARM-PCR protocol, produced the TCRbeta library. One entry per CDR3 protein, called by TCRdb with MiXCR from the multiplex PCR reads. This sample has tens of thousands of distinct CDR3 sequences; approximately 80% occur once, and the top ten carry approximately 55%. The sequencing sample was made of distant non-tumor lung tissue. These receptors all stem from a man aged 55 to 70 with non-small cell lung cancer.

The chain couples TRBV11-2 to TRBJ1-3, with a weak D call TRBD1 (5 bases). CDR1 SGHAT and CDR2 FQNNGV come from the germline V gene. Trimming shortened V by 4 bases and J by 6 bases, and 19 bases separated the two germline ends. CDR3 length: 16 residues. The DNA of the CDR3 is TGTGCCAGCAGCTCCATTAGGGGCCGAACAGTAAACACCATATATTTT. It codes for CASSSIRGRTVNTIYF.

Comment on this clonotype: A junction boundary mismatches the germline segment, possibly from a read error. The chain has TRBV20-1 and TRBJ2-1; a weak D match, TRBD2 (5 bases). Germline lookup yields CDR1 DFQATT and CDR2 SNEGSKA (reference sequence). This CDR3 is built from 15 residues. The CDR3 spells CTAKLSNGTYNEQFF. The CDR3 DNA is TGCACTGCTAAGTTGTCTAACGGGACCTACAATGAGCAGTTCTTC.

The chain links TRBV24-1 to TRBJ2-2; D gene ambiguous. The V gene lost 6 bases and the J gene lost 5 bases, with 18 bases spanning the gap. Germline V gene sequence: CDR1 KGHDR, CDR2 SFDVKD. The CDR3 consists of 16 residues. The DNA for the CDR3 is TGTGCCACCAGTTCTCAGGACGGTCGAGGAACCGGGGAGCTGTTTTTT. The encoded protein is CATSSQDGRGTGELFF.

This clonotype is a singleton in its sample. One end of the junction is discordant with germline, which a read error may explain. The CDR3 protein is CTSSQTSGRAKNIQCF. The CDR3 DNA reads TGTACCAGCAGCCAGACTAGCGGGAGGGCCAAAAACATTCAGTGCTTC. J is TRBJ2-4 and V is TRBV11-1, with 14 bases that match TRBD2. The CDR3 sequence is 16 residues long. Germline CDR1 SGHAT, CDR2 FQDESV (reference sequence).

This clonotype was found many times. The chain joins TRBV20-1 to TRBJ2-3, with a tentative D call TRBD1 (7 bases). From germline, CDR1 is DFQATT and CDR2 SNEGSKA (reference sequence). This CDR3 has 13 residues. V lost 3 bases to trimming and J lost 5 bases, with 12 bases between them. In DNA form, the CDR3 reads TGCAGTGCTAGCAGGGGGGCCCGAGATACGCAGTATTTT. Its translation: CSASRGARDTQYF.

In its sample, this clonotype was seen many times. This CDR3 reads CASSFDRLYEQYF. CDR3 in DNA: TGCGCCAGCAGTTTCGACAGACTCTACGAGCAGTACTTC. The chain links TRBV4-1 to TRBJ2-7, with D maybe TRBD1 (5 bases). The germline V and J ends were trimmed by 6 bases and 3 bases, with 12 bases remaining between them. This CDR3 has 13 residues. Germline V gives CDR1 MGHRA, CDR2 YSYEKL.

Regarding this clonotype: One end of the junction does not line up with germline, which may come from a read error. The chain uses TRBV11-1 and TRBJ2-1, with 11 bases that match TRBD2. This CDR3 is built from 17 residues. The germline V gene encodes CDR1 SGHAT and CDR2 FQDESV (reference sequence). CDR3 loop: CVSRLSRLAGGNTEQFF. The CDR3 bases are TGTGTCAGCAGGTTATCTCGGCTAGCGGGAGGCAACACTGAGCAGTTCTTC.

The chain combines TRBV5-5 with TRBJ2-1, with a possible D match to TRBD2 (5 bases). CDR1 and CDR2 (germline): SGHKS, YYEKEE (reference sequence). V lost 6 bases and J lost 7, with 23 bases in between. The CDR3 consists of 16 residues. CDR3 nucleotides: TGTGCCAGCAAACCCCCCGGGAATAGGTACGATAATGAGCAGTTCTTC. Protein sequence: CASKPPGNRYDNEQFF.

This clonotype was detected only a few times. This may come from a read error, since a much larger clone is one base off. This sequence joins TRBV12-5 and TRBJ2-3, with a tentative D call TRBD1 (5 bases). Germline CDR1 and CDR2: LGHNT and FRNRAP. The CDR3 length is 15 residues. The V end was cut by 1 base, the J end by 7 bases, with 15 bases between. CDR3 region: CASGLGRDRPNTQYF. CDR3 DNA: TGTGCTAGTGGTTTGGGGAGAGACAGACCAAATACGCAGTATTTT.

Comments on this clonotype: A read error may produce the germline difference seen at one junction end. The genes are TRBV20-1 and TRBJ1-6, with D possibly TRBD1 on 5 matching bases. The CDR3 spans 14 residues. CDR1 and CDR2 from the germline V gene are DFQATT and SNEGSKA (reference sequence). The CDR3 region is CSAIRGRDGSPVHF. The DNA of the CDR3 is TGCAGTGCTATTCGGGGCAGGGACGGGTCACCCGTCCACTTT.

A remark on this clonotype: At one end, the junction sequence differs from germline, possibly due to a read error. The rearrangement links TRBV11-3 to TRBJ2-3, with 8 bases lining up with TRBD2. Germline lookup yields CDR1 SGHNT and CDR2 YENEEA. The CDR3 consists of 18 residues. The CDR3 DNA reads TGTGCCAGTAGCTCCCTCTGTAGGGAGCGGGGGAGCACAGATACGCAGTATTTT. This translates into CASSSLCRERGSTDTQYF. The full variable domain, in which reference TRBV11-3 and TRBJ2-3 provide the parts outside the CDR3, is EAGVVQSPRYKIIEKKQPVAFWCNPISGHNTLYWYLQNLGQGPELLIRYENEEAVDDSQLPKDRFSAERLKGVDSTLKIQPAELGDSAVYLCASSSLCRERGSTDTQYFGPGTRLTVL.

To note about this clonotype: A junction boundary mismatches the germline segment, possibly from a read error. J is TRBJ2-3 and V is TRBV5-1; D not certain. CDR1 is SGHRS, CDR2 YFSETQ, per germline. This CDR3 region has 19 residues. CDR3 sequence: CASILPSGEDAMPTDTQYF. In DNA form, the CDR3 reads TGCGCCAGCATCTTGCCAAGTGGCGAAGACGCCATGCCCACAGATACGCAGTATTTT.

A word on this clonotype: The junction does not match germline at one end; this may be a read error. This sequence joins TRBV4-2 and TRBJ2-5; TRBD1 aligns across 9 bases. The CDR3 covers 16 residues. Germline V lookup: CDR1 LGHNA, CDR2 YNFKEQ. CDR3 protein: CASSQAGTGSEETQYF. The CDR3 region has the DNA TGTGCAAGCAGCCAAGCCGGGACAGGGAGCGAAGAGACCCAGTACTTC.

As concerns this clonotype: A junction end diverges from the germline sequence, so it may reflect a read error. The V gene is TRBV20-1, the J gene TRBJ2-3; D might be TRBD2 (6 bases). CDR3 length: 14 residues. From germline, CDR1 is DFQATT and CDR2 SNEGSKA (reference sequence). CDR3: CSAGTCGKTVTQYF. The CDR3 DNA follows: TGCAGTGCTGGGACTTGCGGGAAAACAGTTACGCAGTATTTT.

As to this clonotype: Given the absence of the conserved phenylalanine or tryptophan at the CDR3 end, a read error is likely. The rearrangement uses TRBV11-3 and TRBJ2-1; 12 positions match TRBD2. Germline V gene sequence: CDR1 SGHNT, CDR2 YENEEA. This CDR3 has 17 amino acids. Trimming at V came to 0 bases and at J to 7 bases, leaving 7 bases not matched to a gene. CDR3 nucleotide sequence: TGTGCCAGCAGCTTAGATCGACTAGCGGGGGTAAGTAATGAGCAGTTCCTC. This encodes CASSLDRLAGVSNEQFL.

Note on this clonotype: Lacking the conserved final phenylalanine or tryptophan, this CDR3 likely reflects a read error. Because the CDR3's place on the DNA is in doubt, the DNA is left out and the CDR3 is given as listed by TCRdb. CDR3 residues: CSSRTGTGAYNEQLL. This rearrangement joins TRBV20-1 to TRBJ2-1; TRBD2 is the table's D call, not checked against the DNA. Looked up from germline, CDR1 is DFQATT and CDR2 is SNEGSKA (reference sequence). 15 amino acids form the CDR3, both terminal residues included.

This clonotype was recorded at least ten times. The rearrangement joins TRBV29-1 to TRBJ2-3; possibly TRBD2 for D (6 bases). V lost 8 bases and J 4 bases, leaving 10 bases between the germline ends. This CDR3 spans 11 amino acids. CDR1 and CDR2 (germline): SQVTM, ANQGSEA. The CDR3: CSIWGADTQYF. CDR3 DNA sequence: TGCAGCATTTGGGGGGCAGATACGCAGTATTTT.

This clonotype was seen ten or more times. The V and J genes are TRBV6-6 and TRBJ1-3; no definite D call. Trimming removed 2 bases from V and 0 bases from J, with 5 bases in between. The germline V gene encodes CDR1 MNHNY and CDR2 SVGAGI (reference sequence). This CDR3 spans 14 amino acids. The CDR3 region is CASSYPDSGNTIYF. CDR3 nucleotides: TGTGCCAGCAGTTACCCAGACTCTGGAAACACCATATATTTT.

As regards this clonotype: A much larger clone sits a single nucleotide away, making a read error possible. The chain is built from TRBV1 and TRBJ2-7. TRBV1 is a pseudogene locus. The CDR3 contains 8 residues. The CDR3 nucleotides read TGCACCAGCACCCTGCGATACTTC. Protein product: CTSTLRYF.

Notes on this clonotype: At one end, the junction sequence differs from germline, possibly due to a read error. This chain joins TRBV4-3 and TRBJ2-6; D gene uncertain. CDR3 size: 16 residues. Germline CDR1 and CDR2: LGHNA and YSLEER. CDR3 region: CASCQEAVSGTNVLTF. The CDR3 coding sequence is TGCGCCAGCTGCCAAGAGGCGGTTTCTGGGACCAACGTCCTGACTTTC.

Turning to this clonotype: One end of the junction does not line up with germline, which may come from a read error. The rearrangement joins TRBV11-3 to TRBJ2-1; weak D call: TRBD2 (5 bases). The germline CDR1 and CDR2 sequences are SGHNT and YENEEA. The CDR3 totals 11 residues. In DNA form, the CDR3 reads TGTGCCAGCGGCTTAGAGCGGGAGCAGTTCTTC. Translated, it gives CASGLEREQFF.

This chain joins TRBV11-3 and TRBJ2-3; D possibly corresponds to TRBD2 (5 bases). The CDR3 contains 13 residues. Trimming cost V 10 bases and J 8 bases, with 19 bases left between them. Looked up from germline, CDR1 is SGHNT and CDR2 is YENEEA. In nucleotides, the CDR3 is TGTGCCAATAGCTTTCAGAGGGCAGTTACGCAGTATTTT. It translates to CANSFQRAVTQYF.

This clonotype was observed once. In this CDR3 the conserved last residue, phenylalanine or tryptophan, is missing, so a read error is likely. The V call is TRBV12-3 or TRBV12-4, the J call TRBJ2-7; the match to TRBD1 covers 11 bases. This CDR3 is built from 14 residues. The V gene end was trimmed by 3 bases and the J gene end by 6 bases; junction bases not matched to a gene: 4. The CDR3 spells CASSFTGTGGEQYL. DNA for the CDR3: TGTGCCAGCAGTTTTACCGGGACAGGGGGCGAGCAGTACCTC.

Remarks on this clonotype: One junction end disagrees with the germline gene, perhaps due to a read error. The rearrangement uses TRBV11-2 and TRBJ2-6, with TRBD1 as a possible D gene (5 bases). This CDR3 spans 19 amino acids. The V gene's germline CDR1 is SGHAT and CDR2 FQNNGV. CDR3: CVSTLVPKDTPSGANVLTF. CDR3 in DNA: TGTGTCAGCACCTTAGTTCCAAAGGACACGCCCTCTGGGGCCAACGTCCTGACTTTC.

The chain carries TRBV5-1 and TRBJ2-3, with D possibly TRBD2 on 6 matching bases. The CDR3 contains 19 residues. Trimming pared 4 bases from V and 1 base from J, leaving 25 bases between. CDR1 is SGHRS and CDR2 is YFSETQ in the germline V gene. The CDR3 sequence: CASSPRGSRLLSGTDTQYF. The CDR3 DNA reads as TGCGCCAGCAGCCCTCGGGGGAGTAGACTACTTTCAGGCACAGATACGCAGTATTTT.

On this clonotype itself: One junction end disagrees with the germline gene, perhaps due to a read error. The J gene is TRBJ2-7, the V gene TRBV20-1; no definite D call. In germline, CDR1 is DFQATT, CDR2 SNEGSKA (reference sequence). This CDR3 is built from 12 residues. This CDR3 is CSASAITYEQHF. In DNA form, the CDR3 reads TGTAGTGCTAGTGCGATCACCTACGAGCAGCACTTC.

Regarding this clonotype: Because the CDR3 is missing its conserved closing phenylalanine or tryptophan, this is likely a read error. The DNA for the CDR3 is TGTGCCAGCAGTCTAGCGGGAGCCAGCTCTGGGGCCAACCTCCTGACTCTC. Translation: CASSLAGASSGANLLTL. The chain links TRBV6-5 to TRBJ2-6; 10 nucleotides match TRBD2. The CDR3 loop spans 17 amino acids. The germline gives CDR1 MNHEY, CDR2 SVGAGI.

The J gene is TRBJ1-1, the V gene TRBV7-9; unclear D gene. This CDR3 contains 13 residues. Germline assignment: CDR1 SEHNR and CDR2 FQNEAQ (reference sequence). The germline V and J ends were trimmed by 1 base and 8 bases, with 11 bases remaining between them. CDR3 region: CASSLEVSVEAFF. CDR3 coding DNA: TGTGCCAGCAGCTTAGAAGTTTCGGTGGAAGCTTTCTTT. The variable domain in full, with the rest retrieved from reference TRBV7-9 and TRBJ1-1, is DTGVSQNPRHKITKRGQNVTFRCDPISEHNRLYWYRQTLGQGPEFLTYFQNEAQLEKSRLLSDRFSAERPKGSFSTLEIQRTEQGDSAMYLCASSLEVSVEAFFGQGTRLTVV.

Comments on this clonotype: A much larger clone sits a single nucleotide away, making a read error possible. This chain links TRBV6-6 with TRBJ2-1; D is unclear. Germline V gene data show CDR1 as MNHNY and CDR2 as SVGAGI (reference sequence). V gave up 6 bases and J gave up 6 bases, with 9 bases separating them. This CDR3 has 12 residues. The DNA for the CDR3 is TGTGCCAGCAGCATCCGGGTCAATGAGCAGTTCTTC. It is translated as CASSIRVNEQFF.

To note about this clonotype: One junction end disagrees with the germline gene, perhaps due to a read error. The gene calls are TRBV20-1 and TRBJ1-6; D possibly corresponds to TRBD1 (5 bases). The CDR3 covers 14 residues. From germline, CDR1 is DFQATT and CDR2 SNEGSKA (reference sequence). CDR3 residues: CNTRDGGTYSPLHF. The DNA for the CDR3 is TGCAATACTAGAGATGGGGGGACCTATTCCCCCCTCCACTTT.

A remark on this clonotype: Germline and junction disagree at one end, which may indicate a read error. The chain links TRBV29-1 to TRBJ2-2; D might be TRBD2 (5 bases). Germline assignment: CDR1 SQVTM and CDR2 ANQGSEA. The CDR3 sequence is 15 residues long. CDR3 protein: CSVTGISEFTGELLF. In nucleotides, the CDR3 is TGCAGCGTGACCGGGATTAGCGAGTTCACCGGGGAGTTGTTATTT.

On this clonotype itself: Its ends do not fully match the called genes, so a read error is possible. CDR3 DNA: TGTGACAGCAGCTTAGAGCGATACAATGAGGAGTTCTTC. Amino acids: CDSSLERYNEEFF. V is TRBV11-2 and J is TRBJ2-1; no clear D. This CDR3 is built from 13 residues. Germline V gives CDR1 SGHAT, CDR2 FQNNGV.